The subject of this entry is one T cell receptor (beta chain). The data were taken from a study of shared clonotypes between healthy human individuals. Overall study context: Aged 18 to 49, the donors were two women and three men.

Sequencing was at deep level. Profiling relied on immunoSEQ multiplex PCR, and the TCRdb table lists in-frame clones only, not all of them. This sample yields roughly 1 million clones, of which around 76% are seen a single time; 1.4% belongs to the top ten. The CDR3 covers 15 residues. The J segment lost 5 bases and the V segment lost 3 bases, leaving 3 bases of the junction unmatched. The germline gives CDR1 MNHNY, CDR2 SVGAGI (reference sequence). The donor cohort consisted entirely of Caucasian adults residing in Nashville, Tennessee. Memory CD4+ cells were the fraction left after CD45RA+ naive selection.

Sequencing used memory CD4+ T cells sorted from blood. Subset specified: CD45RA-negative fraction. The origin of this receptor is a man between 18 and 29 years old in good health. The chain recombines TRBV6-6 with TRBJ2-2; 10 bases fit TRBD2. CDR3 amino acids: CASSYMTSGTGELFF. DNA for the CDR3: TGTGCCAGCAGTTATATGACTAGCGGGACCGGGGAGCTGTTTTTT.